Here is one TCR beta chain with its context. Its antigen is currently unknown. The data are from a study of PD-L1 blockade in urothelial cancer. About the research overall: Anywhere from 0 to 3 prior chemotherapy regimens had been received by patients. Typically, measured as a median, blood samples had 150,000 or so T cells.

With 2 bases removed from V and 3 bases from J, the gap between germline ends came to 6 bases. The CDR3 length is 13 residues. Germline V CDR1 and CDR2: SNHLY, FYNNEI. TCRdb's copy holds only in-frame clones and misses some; the assay was immunoSEQ multiplex PCR. The repertoire holds around 100,000 clones, with 80% to 90% as singletons. Study-wide results and caveats: Better survival was predicted when blood TCR clonality before treatment fell below the median.

Regarding time point: pretreatment peripheral blood. The TCR sequence derives from a man aged 55 to 70 with urothelial cancer. Sequenced here: PBMCs, sampled around atezolizumab (anti-PD-L1) treatment. The chain has TRBV2 and TRBJ2-3; no reliable D call. Here the CDR3 DNA reads TGTGCCAGCAGTGAACCCTTTACAGATACGCAGTATTTT. Protein: CASSEPFTDTQYF.